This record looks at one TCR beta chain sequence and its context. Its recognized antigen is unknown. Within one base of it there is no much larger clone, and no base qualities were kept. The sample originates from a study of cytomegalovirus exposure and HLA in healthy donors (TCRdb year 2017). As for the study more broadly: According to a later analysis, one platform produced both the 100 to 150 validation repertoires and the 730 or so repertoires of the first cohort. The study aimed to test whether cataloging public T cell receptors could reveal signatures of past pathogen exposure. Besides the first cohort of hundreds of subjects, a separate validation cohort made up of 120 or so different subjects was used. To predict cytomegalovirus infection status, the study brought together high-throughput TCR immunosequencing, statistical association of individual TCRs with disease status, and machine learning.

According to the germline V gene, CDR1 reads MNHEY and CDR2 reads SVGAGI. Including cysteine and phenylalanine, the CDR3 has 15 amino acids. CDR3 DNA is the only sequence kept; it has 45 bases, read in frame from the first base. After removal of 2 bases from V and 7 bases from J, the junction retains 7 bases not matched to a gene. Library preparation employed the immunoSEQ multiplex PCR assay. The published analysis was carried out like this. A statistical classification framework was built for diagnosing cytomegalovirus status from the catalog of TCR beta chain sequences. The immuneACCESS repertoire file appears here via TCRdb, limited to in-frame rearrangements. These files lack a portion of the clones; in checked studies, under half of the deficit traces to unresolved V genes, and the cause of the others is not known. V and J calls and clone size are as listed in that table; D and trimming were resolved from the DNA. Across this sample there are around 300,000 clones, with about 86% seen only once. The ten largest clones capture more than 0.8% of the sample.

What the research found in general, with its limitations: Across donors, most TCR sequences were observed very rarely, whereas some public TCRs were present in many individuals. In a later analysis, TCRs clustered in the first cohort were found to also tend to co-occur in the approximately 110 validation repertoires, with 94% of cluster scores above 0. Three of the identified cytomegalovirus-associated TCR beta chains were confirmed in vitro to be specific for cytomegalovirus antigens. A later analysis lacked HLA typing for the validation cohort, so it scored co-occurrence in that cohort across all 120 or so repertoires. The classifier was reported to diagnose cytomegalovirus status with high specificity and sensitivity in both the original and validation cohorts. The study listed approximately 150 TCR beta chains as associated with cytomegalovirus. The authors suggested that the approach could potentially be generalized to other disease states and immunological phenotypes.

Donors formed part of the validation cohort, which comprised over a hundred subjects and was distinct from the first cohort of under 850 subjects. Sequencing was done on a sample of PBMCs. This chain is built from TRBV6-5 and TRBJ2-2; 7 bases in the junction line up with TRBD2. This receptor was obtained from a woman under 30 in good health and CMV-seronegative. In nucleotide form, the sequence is TGTGCCAGCAGTTACAGAGAGCGGGATATCGGGGAGCTGTTTTTT. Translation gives CASSYRERDIGELFF.